These 25 T cell receptor beta chains were sequenced from one sample in a study of blood T cell repertoires in COVID-19. Sequenced by immunoSEQ multiplex PCR; TCRdb stores in-frame clones only, minus some. The sample includes roughly 41,000 clones, over 75% seen only once; the top ten take around 16%. The material sequenced was peripheral blood. The source is a human donor in a cohort sampled during active COVID-19. The donor label of this sample is uncertain.

The chain couples TRBV9 to TRBJ1-4, with TRBD1 matching over 8 bases. V was clipped by 4 bases and J by 0 bases; unmatched bases: 11. Germline CDR1 is SGDLS and CDR2 is YYNGEE. CDR3 length: 18 amino acids. The CDR3 sequence: CASSPAGTGPATNEKLFF. The CDR3 nucleotides are TGTGCCAGCAGCCCTGCGGGGACAGGCCCTGCAACTAATGAAAAACTGTTTTTT. The complete variable domain, with remaining parts taken from reference TRBV9 and TRBJ1-4, reads DSGVTQTPKHLITATGQRVTLRCSPRSGDLSVYWYQQSLDQGLQFLIQYYNGEERAKGNILERFSAQQFPDLHSELNLSSLELGDSALYFCASSPAGTGPATNEKLFFGSGTQLSVL.

In its sample, this clone was seen once. The gene calls are TRBV5-1 and TRBJ2-2; the match to TRBD1 covers 8 bases. Germline values: CDR1 SGHRS, CDR2 YFSETQ. V shed 4 bases and J 7 bases; nucleotides not matched to a gene: 3. This CDR3 is built from 13 residues. CDR3 sequence reads: CASSRQGRGELFF. CDR3 in DNA: TGCGCCAGCAGCCGACAGGGGCGCGGGGAGCTGTTTTTT.

This sequence joins TRBV19 and TRBJ1-4; D possibly corresponds to TRBD1 (6 bases). This CDR3 is built from 16 residues. CDR1 is LNHDA, CDR2 SQIVND, per germline (reference sequence). V was trimmed by 4 bases and J by 0 bases, leaving 12 bases between them. CDR3 loop: CASSTGQSSTNEKLFF. CDR3 sequence (DNA): TGTGCCAGTAGTACCGGACAGTCCTCAACTAATGAAAAACTGTTTTTT.

The chain is built from TRBV18 and TRBJ1-1; D gene ambiguous. Germline CDR1 KGHSH, CDR2 LQKENI. The V gene lost 2 bases and the J gene lost 1 base, with 8 bases spanning the gap. CDR3 length: 14 residues. The CDR3, as DNA: TGTGCCAGCTCACCAGCGGGCAAGAACACTGAAGCTTTCTTT. Encoded protein: CASSPAGKNTEAFF. Full variable domain (outside the CDR3, taken from reference TRBV18 and TRBJ1-1): NAGVMQNPRHLVRRRGQEARLRCSPMKGHSHVYWYRQLPEEGLKFMVYLQKENIIDESGMPKERFSAEFPKEGPSILRIQQVVRGDSAAYFCASSPAGKNTEAFFGQGTRLTVV.

The genes are TRBV7-3 and TRBJ2-3; 9 nucleotides match TRBD2. Losses at the gene ends were 0 bases for V and 4 bases for J; bases not matched to a gene: 8. The CDR3 is 17 amino acids. The germline V gene encodes CDR1 SGHTA and CDR2 FQGTGA. The CDR3 sequence is CASSLTYEAGGPDTQYF. The CDR3, as DNA: TGTGCCAGCAGCTTAACGTATGAAGCGGGGGGACCAGATACGCAGTATTTT.

As concerns this clone: One end of the junction does not line up with germline, which may come from a read error. CDR3: CASSQGLAGATDTQYF. CDR3 sequence (DNA): TGTGCTAGCAGCCAGGGACTAGCGGGGGCCACAGATACGCAGTATTTT. The chain is built from TRBV7-7 and TRBJ2-3; 14 bases align to TRBD2. CDR1 is SSHAT and CDR2 is FNYEAQ in the germline V gene (reference sequence). This CDR3 is 16 amino acids long.

This sequence joins TRBV2 and TRBJ1-5, with 7 positions matching TRBD1. Trimming took 3 bases from V and 6 from J; bases not matched to a gene: 2. CDR1 SNHLY and CDR2 FYNNEI come from the germline V gene. This CDR3 has 13 amino acids. The CDR3 DNA follows: TGTGCCAGCAGTGACCGGGACAGTCAGCCCCAGCATTTT. Its translation is CASSDRDSQPQHF. The full variable domain, completed using reference TRBV2 and TRBJ1-5, is EPEVTQTPSHQVTQMGQEVILRCVPISNHLYFYWYRQILGQKVEFLVSFYNNEISEKSEIFDDQFSVERPDGSNFTLKIRSTKLEDSAMYFCASSDRDSQPQHFGDGTRLSIL.

The chain joins TRBV7-2 to TRBJ2-7; 9 nucleotides match TRBD1. V lost 5 bases and J lost 4; bases outside the gene matches: 6. Germline V lookup: CDR1 SGHTA, CDR2 FQGNSA. CDR3 length: 14 amino acids. The CDR3 coding sequence is TGTGCCAGCAGCCTAGGACAGGGGCTTTACGAGCAGTACTTC. This gives the protein CASSLGQGLYEQYF. The whole variable domain, remainder taken from reference TRBV7-2 and TRBJ2-7, is GAGVSQSPSNKVTEKGKDVELRCDPISGHTALYWYRQSLGQGLEFLIYFQGNSAPDKSGLPSDRFSAERTGGSVSTLTIQRTQQEDSAVYLCASSLGQGLYEQYFGPGTRLTVT.

The V and J genes are TRBV5-4 and TRBJ2-2; 7 positions match TRBD2. The CDR3 totals 13 residues. Germline CDR1 and CDR2: SGHNT and YYREEE (reference sequence). CDR3 in amino acids: CAVGLVNTGELFF. The CDR3 DNA sequence: TGTGCAGTAGGACTAGTGAACACCGGGGAGCTGTTTTTT.

The chain is built from TRBV4-3 and TRBJ1-5, with 7 bases matching TRBD1. From germline, CDR1 is LGHNA and CDR2 YSLEER. Losses at the gene ends were 3 bases for V and 2 bases for J; bases not matched to a gene: 4. The CDR3 length is 15 residues. DNA of the CDR3: TGCGCCAGCAGCCACGACAGGGAGGGCAATCAGCCCCAGCATTTT. Translating it yields CASSHDREGNQPQHF.

In this sample, this clone turned up once. The V and J genes are TRBV6-6 and TRBJ1-1; the D gene is possibly TRBD1 (6 bases). Germline CDR1 reads MNHNY; CDR2 reads SVGAGI (reference sequence). The V and J ends lost 8 bases and 0 bases respectively, with 16 bases between them. The CDR3 spans 15 residues. CDR3 in amino acids: CASEGLGQMNTEAFF. The CDR3, as DNA: TGTGCCAGCGAGGGGCTAGGACAGATGAACACTGAAGCTTTCTTT.

The chain couples TRBV6-5 to TRBJ2-7; 8 bases map to TRBD2. CDR1 is MNHEY, CDR2 SVGAGI, per germline. The CDR3 covers 14 residues. With V trimmed by 9 bases and J by 6 bases, 13 bases remained unmatched. CDR3 residues: CASHPQPGGLEQYF. The CDR3 coding sequence is TGTGCCAGTCACCCCCAACCGGGGGGGCTCGAGCAGTACTTC.

The chain recombines TRBV2 with TRBJ2-5; TRBD2 agrees at 8 bases. V was clipped by 6 bases and J by 2 bases; unmatched bases: 5. The length of the CDR3 is 14 residues. The germline V gene encodes CDR1 SNHLY and CDR2 FYNNEI. The CDR3 loop is CASRVAGLQETQYF. DNA for the CDR3: TGTGCCAGCAGAGTAGCGGGGCTACAAGAGACCCAGTACTTC.

V usage is TRBV7-2 and J usage is TRBJ2-4; TRBD1 matches 9 bases. The CDR3 totals 14 residues. V shed 4 bases, J shed 8 bases, and the junction held 6 bases outside the gene matches. The V gene's germline CDR1 is SGHTA and CDR2 FQGNSA. CDR3 protein: CASSWGTGRDIQYF. CDR3 bases: TGTGCCAGCAGCTGGGGGACAGGGAGGGACATTCAGTACTTC.

This clone appeared once. The chain joins TRBV9 to TRBJ2-5, with D possibly TRBD2 on 5 matching bases. The V gene lost 4 bases and the J gene lost 5 bases, with 18 bases spanning the gap. The CDR3 has 15 amino acids. Germline V gives CDR1 SGDLS, CDR2 YYNGEE. The CDR3 region has the DNA TGTGCCAGCAGCCCCGGTGGTAGCGTCCAGGAGACCCAGTACTTC. Its protein product is CASSPGGSVQETQYF.

The CDR3 sequence is CASSQVRDRGNSPLHF. CDR3 DNA: TGTGCCAGCAGCCAGGTCCGGGACAGGGGAAATTCACCCCTCCACTTT. J is TRBJ1-6 and V is TRBV3-1 (or the pseudogene TRBV3-2), with 10 bases aligning to TRBD1. Germline V gene lookup returns CDR1 LGHDT and CDR2 YNNKEL (reference sequence). The CDR3 is made up of 16 amino acids. V lost 3 bases, J lost 7 bases, and 6 bases stayed unmatched.

V is TRBV27 and J is TRBJ1-6; maybe TRBD1 (6 bases). V shed 7 bases and J shed 10 bases, with 11 bases lying between them. The CDR3 runs to 12 residues. The V gene's germline CDR1 is MNHEY and CDR2 SMNVEV (reference sequence). DNA for the CDR3: TGTGCCAGCACAGGGGCTGGATCACCCCTCCACTTT. This sequence encodes CASTGAGSPLHF.

The count of this clone is one. The genes are TRBV27 and TRBJ1-2; D might be TRBD1 (5 bases). The germline V gene encodes CDR1 MNHEY and CDR2 SMNVEV (reference sequence). This CDR3 comprises 16 residues. With 0 bases removed from V and 4 bases from J, the gap between germline ends came to 15 bases. CDR3 DNA sequence: TGTGCCAGCAGTTTATCGGGGGGTGGGGGAGGCTATGGCTACACCTTC. It specifies CASSLSGGGGGYGYTF.

The chain links TRBV7-9 to TRBJ2-5; D is possibly TRBD1 (6 bases). Germline CDR1 is SEHNR and CDR2 is FQNEAQ (reference sequence). V was shortened by 2 bases and J by 6 bases, with 10 bases between the two germline ends. CDR3 length equals 13 residues. The CDR3 region has the DNA TGTGCCAGCAGCTTACTACAGGGCCAGACCCAGTACTTC. Translating it yields CASSLLQGQTQYF.

The J gene is TRBJ1-2, the V gene TRBV6-2 or TRBV6-3; a weak D match, TRBD1 (6 bases). This CDR3 has 13 amino acids. Germline CDR1 is MNHEY and CDR2 is SVGEGT. The V and J ends lost 6 bases and 4 bases respectively, with 12 bases between them. CDR3 protein: CASRYREIYGYTF. DNA for the CDR3: TGTGCCAGCAGATACAGGGAGATCTATGGCTACACCTTC.

The V call is TRBV3-1 (or the pseudogene TRBV3-2), the J call TRBJ2-1, with TRBD2 as a possible D gene (7 bases). V lost 2 bases, J lost 6 bases, and 14 bases lay in between. This CDR3 has 15 residues. Germline values: CDR1 LGHDT, CDR2 YNNKEL (reference sequence). The CDR3 DNA sequence: TGTGCCAGCAGCCAATTCGCGGGGGCGACCAATGAGCAGTTCTTC. Its protein is CASSQFAGATNEQFF.

The CDR3, as DNA: TGTGCCAGCAGCTTGGGGGGTGCAGGGGTTAGTGAAAAACTGTTTTTT. It encodes CASSLGGAGVSEKLFF. This chain connects TRBV5-4 to TRBJ1-4; weak D call: TRBD1 (6 bases). V was shortened by 0 bases and J by 7 bases, with 16 bases between the two germline ends. The CDR3 contains 16 residues. Germline V gene sequence: CDR1 SGHNT, CDR2 YYREEE (reference sequence). Full variable domain (outside the CDR3, taken from reference TRBV5-4 and TRBJ1-4): ETGVTQSPTHLIKTRGQQVTLRCSSQSGHNTVSWYQQALGQGPQFIFQYYREEENGRGNFPPRFSGLQFPNYSSELNVNALELDDSALYLCASSLGGAGVSEKLFFGSGTQLSVL.

The chain carries TRBV6-5 and TRBJ2-1; D may be TRBD1 (6 bases). Trimming cost V 5 bases and J 7 bases, with 12 bases left between them. Germline-derived CDR1 and CDR2 are MNHEY and SVGAGI. The CDR3 sequence is 13 residues long. This CDR3 reads CASSPGQRNEQFF. The CDR3 DNA reads as TGTGCCAGCAGTCCGGGACAAAGAAATGAGCAGTTCTTC.

This clone was seen a handful of times. The rearrangement uses TRBV2 and TRBJ2-1; possibly TRBD1 for D (5 bases). The CDR3 consists of 15 residues. The V end was cut by 3 bases, the J end by 3 bases, with 12 bases between. Per germline, CDR1 SNHLY and CDR2 FYNNEI. This chain's CDR3 is CASSESGSNYNEQFF. CDR3 nucleotide sequence: TGTGCCAGCAGTGAGTCAGGGTCTAACTACAATGAGCAGTTCTTC.

The chain employs TRBV27 and TRBJ2-2, with TRBD1 matching over 9 bases. CDR1 is MNHEY and CDR2 is SMNVEV in the germline V gene (reference sequence). The CDR3 covers 15 residues. The J segment lost 7 bases and the V segment lost 5 bases, leaving 8 bases of the junction unmatched. CDR3 region: CASSNKQGAGGELFF. The CDR3 DNA reads TGTGCCAGCAGTAATAAACAGGGGGCTGGCGGGGAGCTGTTTTTT.